Listed below are T cell receptor beta chains from one sample, sequenced in a study of blood T cell repertoires in COVID-19. The assay was immunoSEQ multiplex PCR, and TCRdb's table has in-frame clones only and misses some. The table lists about 100,000 clones, 70% to 90% of them singletons, with 0.95% to 1.5% in the top ten. The material sequenced was peripheral blood. These receptor sequences come from a man of 80 years or more with active or convalescent COVID-19. Each CDR3 is given without its conserved first and last residue. Each record gives: J gene, D gene, V gene, CDR3 protein. A D gene is named only where the DNA matches it firmly.

j_call: TRBJ2-2; d_call: .; v_call: TRBV7-2; cdr3_aa: ASSLDGGTYTGELF
j_call: TRBJ1-1; d_call: .; v_call: TRBV11-2; cdr3_aa: ASSLGRSAF
j_call: TRBJ2-7; d_call: TRBD2; v_call: TRBV27; cdr3_aa: ASSFNKAGGPSEQY
j_call: TRBJ1-5; d_call: .; v_call: TRBV18; cdr3_aa: ASSPNSDQPQH
j_call: TRBJ2-2; d_call: .; v_call: TRBV5-1; cdr3_aa: ASSLVAGSAGELF
j_call: TRBJ2-2; d_call: .; v_call: TRBV5-1; cdr3_aa: ASSPRGRGELF
j_call: TRBJ2-2; d_call: .; v_call: TRBV7-6; cdr3_aa: ASSKGGTRNTGELF
j_call: TRBJ2-3; d_call: TRBD2; v_call: TRBV7-6; cdr3_aa: ASSRIAGGRVDTQY
j_call: TRBJ2-2; d_call: TRBD2; v_call: TRBV2; cdr3_aa: ASKASGHTGELF
j_call: TRBJ1-2; d_call: TRBD1; v_call: TRBV12-5; cdr3_aa: ASGAGGSYGYT
j_call: TRBJ1-5; d_call: TRBD1; v_call: TRBV20-1; cdr3_aa: SASQSTGNQPQH
j_call: TRBJ1-1; d_call: .; v_call: TRBV18; cdr3_aa: ASSPPAGTYEAF
j_call: TRBJ1-5; d_call: .; v_call: TRBV28; cdr3_aa: AIKRGNSNQPQH
j_call: TRBJ1-5; d_call: TRBD1; v_call: TRBV29-1; cdr3_aa: SVAAGTADQPQH
j_call: TRBJ2-2; d_call: TRBD2; v_call: TRBV7-7; cdr3_aa: ACRSGANTGELF
j_call: TRBJ1-1; d_call: .; v_call: TRBV10-3; cdr3_aa: ATRYRDSNTEAF
j_call: TRBJ1-1; d_call: .; v_call: TRBV4-2; cdr3_aa: ASSQDPGVGTEAF
j_call: TRBJ2-5; d_call: TRBD1; v_call: TRBV5-1; cdr3_aa: ASSFRRTGEGETQY
j_call: TRBJ1-1; d_call: .; v_call: TRBV29-1; cdr3_aa: SPDSLMNTEAF
j_call: TRBJ2-2; d_call: TRBD1; v_call: TRBV24-1; cdr3_aa: ATSAGAGTGGGGELF
j_call: TRBJ2-2; d_call: TRBD2; v_call: TRBV27; cdr3_aa: ASSGTGTSGPGELF
j_call: TRBJ1-1; d_call: .; v_call: TRBV5-1; cdr3_aa: ASSLDFGQGALH
j_call: TRBJ2-1; d_call: .; v_call: TRBV25-1; cdr3_aa: ASIPGTAGYNEQF